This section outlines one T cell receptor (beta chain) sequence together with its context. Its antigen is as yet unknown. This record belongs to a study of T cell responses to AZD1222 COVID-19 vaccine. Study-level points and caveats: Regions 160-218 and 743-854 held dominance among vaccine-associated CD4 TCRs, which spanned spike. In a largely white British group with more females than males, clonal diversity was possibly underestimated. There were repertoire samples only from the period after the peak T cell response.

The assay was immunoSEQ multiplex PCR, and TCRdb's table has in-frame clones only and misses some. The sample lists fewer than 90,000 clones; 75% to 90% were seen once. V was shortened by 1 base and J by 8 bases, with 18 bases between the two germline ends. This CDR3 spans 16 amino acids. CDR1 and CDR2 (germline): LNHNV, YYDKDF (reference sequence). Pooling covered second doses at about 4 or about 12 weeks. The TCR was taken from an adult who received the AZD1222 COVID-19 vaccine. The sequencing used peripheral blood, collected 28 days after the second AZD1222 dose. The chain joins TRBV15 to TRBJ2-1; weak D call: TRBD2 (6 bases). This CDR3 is CATSRGARGISDEQFF. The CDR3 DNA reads TGTGCCACCAGCAGAGGAGCCCGGGGGATTAGCGATGAGCAGTTCTTC.